This T cell receptor (beta chain) was sequenced during a study of shared clonotypes between healthy human individuals. CDR3 length equals 14 residues. Germline V gives CDR1 MGHDK, CDR2 SYGVNS. With 5 bases removed from V and 0 bases from J, the gap between germline ends came to 5 bases. TCRdb's copy holds only in-frame clones and misses some; the assay was immunoSEQ multiplex PCR. Of 950,000 to 1,300,000 clones listed, about three quarters are singletons. The V call is TRBV25-1, the J call TRBJ1-6; D ambiguous. Sequencing used memory CD4+ T cells sorted from blood. The sample's subset: CD45RA-negative fraction. This TCR was sampled from a man in his late teens or twenties in good health. The CDR3 sequence is CASSLGSYNSPLHF. As DNA, the CDR3 is TGTGCCAGCAGTCTGGGCTCCTATAATTCACCCCTCCACTTT.